Listed here is a single T cell receptor (beta chain). The antigen is not known. Healthy bone marrow donors made up the donors. The data belong to a study of cytomegalovirus exposure and HLA in healthy donors. Background on the study: Roughly four fifths of around 400 genotyped donors fell in the Caucasian-associated ancestry cluster.

Amplification used 60 Vbeta primers and 13 Jbeta primers. Here immunoSEQ multiplex PCR was the method, and the copy in TCRdb shows in-frame clones only, minus some. This table holds fewer than 200,000 clones, approximately 71% found once. Overall study findings and caveats: In the analysis, some V segments, TRBV6-2 and TRBV6-3 included, were excluded as indistinguishable.

The length of the CDR3 is 14 residues. Germline CDR1 and CDR2: SGHTA and FQGNSA. V was shortened by 3 bases and J by 4 bases, with 9 bases between the two germline ends. The receptor's source is a man in his fifties or sixties in good health and CMV-seronegative. The V call is TRBV7-2, the J call TRBJ1-4, with D possibly matching TRBD1 (5 bases). Specimen: PBMCs. CDR3 in amino acids: CASSLDTLNEKLFF. In DNA, the CDR3 is TGTGCCAGCAGCTTGGACACCCTTAATGAAAAACTGTTTTTT.